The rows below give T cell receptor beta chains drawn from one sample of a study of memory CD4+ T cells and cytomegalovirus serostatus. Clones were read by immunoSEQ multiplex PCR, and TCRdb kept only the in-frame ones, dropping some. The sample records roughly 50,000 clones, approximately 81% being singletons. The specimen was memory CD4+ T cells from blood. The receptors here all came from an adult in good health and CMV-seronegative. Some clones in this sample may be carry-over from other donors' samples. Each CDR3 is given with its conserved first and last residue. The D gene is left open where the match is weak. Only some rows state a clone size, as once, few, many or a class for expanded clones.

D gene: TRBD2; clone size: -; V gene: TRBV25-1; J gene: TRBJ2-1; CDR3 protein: CASSPGTSGNNEQFF; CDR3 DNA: TGTGCCAGCAGCCCCGGGACTAGCGGGAATAATGAGCAGTTCTTC
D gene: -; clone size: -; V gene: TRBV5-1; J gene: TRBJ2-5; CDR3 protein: CASSRDVGETQYF; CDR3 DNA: TGCGCCAGCAGCCGGGACGTGGGGGAGACCCAGTACTTC
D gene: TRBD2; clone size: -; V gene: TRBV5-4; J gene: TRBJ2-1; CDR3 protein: CASSLGLADHYNEQFF; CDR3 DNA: TGTGCCAGCAGCCTGGGACTAGCGGATCACTACAATGAGCAGTTCTTC
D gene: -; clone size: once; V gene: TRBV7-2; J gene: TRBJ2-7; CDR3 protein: CASSLIGNYEQYF; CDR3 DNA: TGTGCCAGCAGCTTAATTGGGAACTACGAGCAGTACTTC
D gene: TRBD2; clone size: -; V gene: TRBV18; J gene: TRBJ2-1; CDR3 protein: CASSPGRARPPSYNEQFF; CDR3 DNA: TGTGCCAGCTCACCGGGGAGGGCCCGGCCTCCGAGCTACAATGAGCAGTTCTTC
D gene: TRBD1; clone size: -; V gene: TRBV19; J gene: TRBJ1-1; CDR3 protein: CASTKRGLNTEAFF; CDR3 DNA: TGTGCCAGTACTAAGAGGGGGCTGAACACTGAAGCTTTCTTT
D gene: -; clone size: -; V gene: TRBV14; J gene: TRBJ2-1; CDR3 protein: CASSRRDNEQFF; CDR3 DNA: TGTGCCAGCAGTCGGCGGGACAATGAGCAGTTCTTC
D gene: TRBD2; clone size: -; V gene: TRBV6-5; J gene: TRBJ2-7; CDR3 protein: CASSYTGLAASYEQYF; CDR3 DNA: TGTGCCAGCAGTTACACCGGACTAGCGGCCTCCTACGAGCAGTACTTC
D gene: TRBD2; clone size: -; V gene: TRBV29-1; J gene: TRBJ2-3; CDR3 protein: CSVARSAGGSITDTQYF; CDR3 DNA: TGCAGCGTTGCGCGTTCGGCGGGAGGGAGCATTACAGATACGCAGTATTTT
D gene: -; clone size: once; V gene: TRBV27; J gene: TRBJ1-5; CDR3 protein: CASRATAQHQPQHF; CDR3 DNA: TGTGCCAGCAGGGCGACAGCACAACATCAGCCCCAGCATTTT
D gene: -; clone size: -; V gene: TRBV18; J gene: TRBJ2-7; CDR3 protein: CASSPQESYEQYF; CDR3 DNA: TGTGCCAGCTCACCACAAGAGTCGTACGAGCAGTACTTC
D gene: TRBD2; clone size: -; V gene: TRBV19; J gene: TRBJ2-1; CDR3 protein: CASSLGTSGMSEQFF; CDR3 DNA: TGTGCCAGTAGTCTCGGGACTAGCGGGATGAGTGAGCAGTTCTTC
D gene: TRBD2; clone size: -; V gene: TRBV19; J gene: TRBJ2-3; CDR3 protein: CASSIGSGDSTDTQYF; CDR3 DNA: TGTGCCAGTAGTATCGGCAGCGGGGATAGCACAGATACGCAGTATTTT
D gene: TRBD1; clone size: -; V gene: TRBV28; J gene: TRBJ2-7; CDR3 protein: CASSLVIGQGVGF; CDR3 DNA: TGTGCCAGCAGTTTAGTGATAGGACAGGGAGTGGGCTTC
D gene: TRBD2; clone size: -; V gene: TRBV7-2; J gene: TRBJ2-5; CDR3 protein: CASSSLAGRVGTQYF; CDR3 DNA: TGTGCCAGCAGCTCCCTAGCGGGAAGGGTCGGGACCCAGTACTTC
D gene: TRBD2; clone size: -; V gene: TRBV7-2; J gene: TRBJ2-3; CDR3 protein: CASSLGTSGRVKDTQYF; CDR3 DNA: TGTGCCAGCAGCTTAGGTACTAGCGGGAGAGTTAAAGATACGCAGTATTTT
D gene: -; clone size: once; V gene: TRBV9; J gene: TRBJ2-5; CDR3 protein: CASSVTGHGETQYF; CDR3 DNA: TGTGCCAGCAGCGTGACAGGTCATGGAGAGACCCAGTACTTC
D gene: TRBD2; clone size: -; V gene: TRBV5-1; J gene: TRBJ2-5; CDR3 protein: CASSLAASGKETQYF; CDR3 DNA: TGCGCCAGCAGCTTGGCCGCTAGCGGCAAAGAGACCCAGTACTTC
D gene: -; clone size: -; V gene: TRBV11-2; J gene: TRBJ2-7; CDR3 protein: CASSPTGTTRGGREQYF; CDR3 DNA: TGTGCCAGCAGCCCAACCGGGACCACCAGAGGGGGACGCGAGCAGTACTTC
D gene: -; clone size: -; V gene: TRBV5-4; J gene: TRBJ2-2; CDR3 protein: CASSLDSTGELFF; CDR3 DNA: TGTGCCAGCAGCCTTGACAGCACCGGGGAGCTGTTTTTT
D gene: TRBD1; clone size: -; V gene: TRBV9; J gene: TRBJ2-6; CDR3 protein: CASSLQTGGVSGANVLTF; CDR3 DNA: TGTGCCAGCAGCCTCCAGACAGGGGGAGTCTCTGGGGCCAACGTCCTGACTTTC
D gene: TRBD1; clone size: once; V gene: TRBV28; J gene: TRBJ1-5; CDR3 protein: CAVQQGAKGQPQHF; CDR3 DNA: TGTGCCGTACAACAGGGGGCGAAGGGTCAGCCCCAGCATTTT
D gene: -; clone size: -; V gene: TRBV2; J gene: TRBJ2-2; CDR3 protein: CASSPDLTAGELFF; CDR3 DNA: TGTGCCAGCAGTCCTGACCTGACCGCCGGGGAGCTGTTTTTT
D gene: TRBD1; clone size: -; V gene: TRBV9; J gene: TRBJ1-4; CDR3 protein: CASSPDRGLGAANEKLFF; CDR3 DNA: TGTGCCAGCAGCCCGGACAGGGGGCTAGGAGCAGCTAATGAAAAACTGTTTTTT